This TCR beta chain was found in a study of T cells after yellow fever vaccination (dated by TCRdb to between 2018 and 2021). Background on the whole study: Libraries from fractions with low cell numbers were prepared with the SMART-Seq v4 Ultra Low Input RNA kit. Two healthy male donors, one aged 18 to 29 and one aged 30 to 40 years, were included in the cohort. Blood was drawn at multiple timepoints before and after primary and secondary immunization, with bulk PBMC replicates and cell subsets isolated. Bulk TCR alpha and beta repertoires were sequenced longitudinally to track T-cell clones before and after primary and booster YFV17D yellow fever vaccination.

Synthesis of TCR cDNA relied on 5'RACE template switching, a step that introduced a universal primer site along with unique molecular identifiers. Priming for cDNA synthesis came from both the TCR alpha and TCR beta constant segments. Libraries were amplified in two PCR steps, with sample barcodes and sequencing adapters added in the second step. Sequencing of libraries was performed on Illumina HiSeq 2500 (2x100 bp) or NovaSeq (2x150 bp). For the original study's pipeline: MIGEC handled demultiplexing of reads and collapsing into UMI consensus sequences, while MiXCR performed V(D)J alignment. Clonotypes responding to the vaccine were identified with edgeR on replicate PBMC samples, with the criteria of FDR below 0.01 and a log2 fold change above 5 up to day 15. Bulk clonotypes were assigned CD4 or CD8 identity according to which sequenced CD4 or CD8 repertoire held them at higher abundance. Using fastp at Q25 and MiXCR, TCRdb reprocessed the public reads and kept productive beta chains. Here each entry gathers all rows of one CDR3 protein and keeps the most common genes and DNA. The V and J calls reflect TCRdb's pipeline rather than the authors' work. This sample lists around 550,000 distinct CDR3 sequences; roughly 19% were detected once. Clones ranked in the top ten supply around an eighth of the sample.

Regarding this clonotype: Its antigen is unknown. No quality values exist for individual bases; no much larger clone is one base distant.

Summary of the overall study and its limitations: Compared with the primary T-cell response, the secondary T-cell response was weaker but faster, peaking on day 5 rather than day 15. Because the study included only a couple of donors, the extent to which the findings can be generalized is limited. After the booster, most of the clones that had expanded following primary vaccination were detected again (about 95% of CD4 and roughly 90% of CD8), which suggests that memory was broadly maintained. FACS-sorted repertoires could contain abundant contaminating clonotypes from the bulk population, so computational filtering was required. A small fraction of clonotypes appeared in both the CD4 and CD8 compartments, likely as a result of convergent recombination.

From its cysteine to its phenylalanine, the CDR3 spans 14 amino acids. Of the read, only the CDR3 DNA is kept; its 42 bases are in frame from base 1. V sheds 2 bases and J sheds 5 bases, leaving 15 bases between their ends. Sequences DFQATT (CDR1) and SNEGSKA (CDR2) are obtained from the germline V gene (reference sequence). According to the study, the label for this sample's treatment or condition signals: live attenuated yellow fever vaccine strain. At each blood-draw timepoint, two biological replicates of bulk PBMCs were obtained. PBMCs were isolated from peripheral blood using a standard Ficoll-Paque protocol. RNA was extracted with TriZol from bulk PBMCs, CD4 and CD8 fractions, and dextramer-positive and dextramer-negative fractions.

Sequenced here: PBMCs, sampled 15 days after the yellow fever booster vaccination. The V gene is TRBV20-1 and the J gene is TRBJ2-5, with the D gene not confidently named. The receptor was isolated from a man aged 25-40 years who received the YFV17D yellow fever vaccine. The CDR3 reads CSARPPRLRETQYF. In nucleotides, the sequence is TGCAGTGCTAGACCCCCACGGCTACGGGAGACCCAGTACTTC.